This T cell receptor (beta chain) was profiled in a study of vaccination and CD4 T cells after COVID-19. Scientists ran DNA taken from cultured CD4+ T cells through the Oncomine TCR Beta short-read assay for sequencing. TCRdb used MiXCR to reprocess the PCR reads, holding one entry per CDR3 protein. The table lists roughly 11,000 distinct CDR3 sequences, about 40% of them singletons, with over 30% in the top ten. The germline CDR1 and CDR2 sequences are MNHNS and SASEGT. This CDR3 spans 13 amino acids. The trim removed 6 bases at V and 10 bases at J, leaving 6 bases unmatched. Treatment indicated: roughly 11-day PBMC culture with coronavirus spike peptide pools or control peptides (ViraFEST assay). As to this clonotype: Antigen unknown.

Sequencing was performed on CD4+ T cells from blood, cultured in vitro. The chain uses TRBV6-1 and TRBJ1-6; TRBD1 agrees at 7 bases. This receptor was obtained from a human donor who had recovered from COVID-19. CDR3 amino acids: CASRQGPRSPLHF. The CDR3 region has the DNA TGTGCCAGCAGACAGGGGCCTAGATCACCCCTCCACTTT.